Below are 19 T cell receptor beta chains sequenced from a single sample in a study of cytomegalovirus exposure and HLA in healthy donors. PCR amplification relied on 60 Vbeta primers (plus 13 Jbeta primers). Assay used: immunoSEQ multiplex PCR; TCRdb lists only in-frame clones, some missing. The sample gives around 40,000 clones, around 90% of which show up once; 6.5% to 9.5% is in the top ten. Sequenced input: PBMCs. These receptors were taken from a woman aged 40-49 years in good health and CMV-seropositive.

The chain recombines TRBV9 with TRBJ1-3; maybe TRBD1 (6 bases). Trimming pared 4 bases from V and 4 bases from J, leaving 12 bases between. This CDR3 is 14 amino acids long. Looked up from germline, CDR1 is SGDLS and CDR2 is YYNGEE. The DNA for the CDR3 is TGTGCCAGCAGCCCACGGGACACGGGAAACACCATATATTTT. Amino acid sequence: CASSPRDTGNTIYF.

The chain joins TRBV2 to TRBJ2-3; 8 bases fit TRBD1. V shed 5 bases, J shed 4 bases, and the junction held 5 bases outside the gene matches. Germline assignment: CDR1 SNHLY and CDR2 FYNNEI. This CDR3 contains 14 residues. The CDR3, as DNA: TGTGCCAGCAGTAAAGACAGGGGCGCAGATACGCAGTATTTT. Translated: CASSKDRGADTQYF.

This chain uses TRBV15 with TRBJ2-3; 7 bases are a match to TRBD1. This CDR3 spans 14 amino acids. With 7 bases clipped from V and 6 bases from J, the junction kept 10 bases outside the gene matches. In germline, CDR1 is LNHNV, CDR2 YYDKDF (reference sequence). The CDR3 protein is CATMDGQDRDTQYF. CDR3 bases: TGTGCCACCATGGATGGACAGGATAGGGATACGCAGTATTTT.

The rearrangement joins TRBV7-2 to TRBJ2-3; D remains ambiguous. The germline V gene has CDR1 SGHTA and CDR2 FQGNSA. The CDR3 has 15 amino acids. V lost 2 bases and J 5 bases, leaving 14 bases between the germline ends. The CDR3 here is CASSLPGAARDTQYF. The CDR3 DNA follows: TGTGCCAGCAGCTTACCCGGAGCTGCAAGAGATACGCAGTATTTT.

The CDR3 loop is CASSPGGSPYNSPLHF. The DNA for the CDR3 is TGTGCCAGCAGCCCCGGGGGGTCCCCCTATAATTCACCCCTCCACTTT. This chain connects TRBV28 to TRBJ1-6, with D perhaps matching TRBD1 (5 bases). The CDR3 has 16 residues. V lost 6 bases and J 2 bases, leaving 14 bases between the germline ends. Germline assignment: CDR1 MDHEN and CDR2 SYDVKM.

The V call is TRBV7-2, the J call TRBJ2-5; maybe TRBD2 (5 bases). V dropped 3 bases and J dropped 5 bases, with 19 bases sitting between them. This CDR3 region has 16 residues. Germline lookup yields CDR1 SGHTA and CDR2 FQGNSA. The chain's CDR3 is CASSLGPFSRGETQYF. Written as DNA, the CDR3 is TGTGCCAGCAGCTTGGGCCCCTTTTCTAGAGGGGAGACCCAGTACTTC.

The J gene is TRBJ1-1, the V gene TRBV9; 7 positions match TRBD1. This CDR3 contains 17 residues. The germline V gene encodes CDR1 SGDLS and CDR2 YYNGEE. V was pared by 4 bases and J by 2 bases, with 14 bases of the junction left unmatched. This chain's CDR3 is CASSPGTAIYLNTEAFF. The CDR3 DNA follows: TGTGCCAGCAGCCCGGGGACAGCAATCTATCTAAACACTGAAGCTTTCTTT.

This chain links TRBV9 with TRBJ2-1, with unresolved D. V lost 0 bases, J lost 0 bases, and 7 bases lay in between. This CDR3 spans 15 amino acids. Germline V gives CDR1 SGDLS, CDR2 YYNGEE. CDR3 DNA: TGTGCCAGCAGCGTAGATCCGGGCTCCTACAATGAGCAGTTCTTC. Amino acid sequence: CASSVDPGSYNEQFF.

The rearrangement uses TRBV5-1 and TRBJ2-1, with 10 nucleotides matching TRBD1. In germline, CDR1 is SGHRS, CDR2 YFSETQ. The J segment lost 5 bases and the V segment lost 0 bases, leaving 2 bases of the junction unmatched. This CDR3 has 15 amino acids. The CDR3 loop reads CASSLGGQGHNEQFF. The CDR3 nucleotides read TGCGCCAGCAGCTTGGGGGGACAGGGGCACAATGAGCAGTTCTTC.

The chain carries TRBV6-4 and TRBJ2-1; 11 bases match TRBD2. Germline-derived CDR1 and CDR2 are MRHNA and SNTAGT. The CDR3 runs 17 residues. J was trimmed by 0 bases and V by 4 bases; bases with no gene match: 5. The CDR3 protein is CASSVGTSGLSYNEQFF. The CDR3, as DNA: TGTGCCAGCAGTGTAGGGACTAGCGGCCTCTCCTACAATGAGCAGTTCTTC.

This chain uses TRBV7-2 with TRBJ2-1; possibly TRBD2 for D (5 bases). This CDR3 spans 16 amino acids. V was clipped by 5 bases and J by 10 bases, with 24 bases between them. Looked up from germline, CDR1 is SGHTA and CDR2 is FQGNSA. CDR3 loop: CASSPRRLVGSREQFF. CDR3 DNA: TGTGCCAGCAGCCCGAGGAGGCTAGTAGGCTCCAGGGAGCAGTTCTTC.

The V and J genes are TRBV7-8 and TRBJ2-5; D possibly corresponds to TRBD2 (7 bases). This CDR3 is built from 14 residues. V was cut by 7 bases and J by 7 bases, with 19 bases left in between. In germline, CDR1 is SGHVS, CDR2 FQNEAQ. DNA of the CDR3: TGTGCCAGCACCAATACCGGGGGCGGGGGGACCCAGTACTTC. This translates into CASTNTGGGGTQYF.

This chain uses TRBV7-8 with TRBJ1-6; perhaps TRBD1 as D (6 bases). V was pared by 3 bases and J by 10 bases, with 16 bases between. The CDR3 has 15 amino acids. The germline V gene encodes CDR1 SGHVS and CDR2 FQNEAQ. For the CDR3, the DNA is TGTGCCAGCAGCTTCTCCGGGACACTGATCTCACCCCTCCACTTT. Translation: CASSFSGTLISPLHF.

The chain combines TRBV21-1 with TRBJ1-2; the tabulated D call, TRBD1, remains unverified against the DNA. TRBV21-1 constitutes a pseudogene. The CDR3 sequence is 16 residues long. The CDR3 reads CASSKEGVDPSYGYTF. The CDR3 DNA reads as TGTGCCAGCAGCAAAGAGGGGGTCGACCCCAGCTATGGCTACACCTTC.

This sequence joins TRBV30 and TRBJ2-5, with D possibly TRBD2 on 6 matching bases. Looked up from germline, CDR1 is GTSNPN and CDR2 is SVGIG (reference sequence). V shed 5 bases and J shed 2 bases, with 18 bases lying between them. The CDR3 runs to 15 residues. The CDR3 DNA is TGTGCCTGGGAGTCTGGGGGGTTATTACAAGAGACCCAGTACTTC. Translated, it gives CAWESGGLLQETQYF. The full variable domain, with the rest looked up from reference TRBV30 and TRBJ2-5, is SQTIHQWPATLVQPVGSPLSLECTVEGTSNPNLYWYRQAAGRGLQLLFYSVGIGQISSEVPQNLSASRPQDRQFILSSKKLLLSDSGFYLCAWESGGLLQETQYFGPGTRLLVL.

This rearrangement joins TRBV6-6 to TRBJ2-7, with 10 positions matching TRBD1. The CDR3 totals 15 residues. The V and J ends lost 6 bases and 4 bases, in that order; junction bases with no gene match: 9. The germline V gene encodes CDR1 MNHNY and CDR2 SVGAGI (reference sequence). The CDR3, as DNA: TGTGCCAGCAGATCCGGGACAGGGGCATTTTACGAGCAGTACTTC. Its translation: CASRSGTGAFYEQYF.

The chain recombines TRBV9 with TRBJ2-2; 16 positions agree with TRBD2. J gave up 3 bases and V 4 bases, and 6 bases lay outside the gene matches. Germline assignment: CDR1 SGDLS and CDR2 YYNGEE. The CDR3 sequence is 18 residues long. CDR3 loop: CASSNPGTSGRDTGELFF. The CDR3 DNA reads TGTGCCAGCAGCAACCCCGGGACTAGCGGGAGGGACACCGGGGAGCTGTTTTTT.

About this clone itself: At the DNA level, this CDR3 is encoded by other sequences in the same sample as well. The J gene is TRBJ1-4, the V gene TRBV5-8; 7 bases map to TRBD1. Germline V gene lookup returns CDR1 SGHTS and CDR2 YDEGEE. Trimming removed 0 bases from V and 2 bases from J; junction bases left unmatched: 4. The CDR3 consists of 16 residues. The CDR3 nucleotides are TGTGCCAGCAGCTTGGGACAGGGAGGTACTAATGAAAAACTGTTTTTT. It translates to CASSLGQGGTNEKLFF.

Points on this clone: The CDR3 ends on some other residue instead of the conserved phenylalanine or tryptophan, so this is likely a read error. The rearrangement joins TRBV7-9 to TRBJ2-7; 7 bases line up with TRBD2. V lost 5 bases, J lost 0 bases, and 7 bases stayed unmatched. Germline V CDR1 and CDR2: SEHNR, FQNEAQ (reference sequence). CDR3 length equals 15 residues. CDR3 DNA sequence: TGTGCCAGCAGCGCATCCGGGACTACCTCCTACGAGCAGTACCTC. Translated: CASSASGTTSYEQYL.